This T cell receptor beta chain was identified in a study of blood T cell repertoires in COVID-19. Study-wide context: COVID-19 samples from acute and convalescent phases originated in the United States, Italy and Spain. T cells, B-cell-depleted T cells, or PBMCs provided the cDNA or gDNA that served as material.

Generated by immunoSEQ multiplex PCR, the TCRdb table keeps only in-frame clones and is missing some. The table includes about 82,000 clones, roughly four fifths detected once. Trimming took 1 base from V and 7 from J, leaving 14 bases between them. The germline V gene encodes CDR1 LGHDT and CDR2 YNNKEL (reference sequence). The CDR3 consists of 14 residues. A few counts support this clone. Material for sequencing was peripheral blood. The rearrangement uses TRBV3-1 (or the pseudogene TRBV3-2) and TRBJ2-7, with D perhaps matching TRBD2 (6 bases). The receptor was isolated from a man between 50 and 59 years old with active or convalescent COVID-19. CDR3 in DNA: TGTGCCAGCAGCCAAGGCTACGGGGGTTATGAGCAGTACTTC. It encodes CASSQGYGGYEQYF.